This entry is about one T cell receptor (beta chain). The count of this clone is one. Its cognate antigen has yet to be identified. No much larger clone is present one base from it, and per-base qualities are unavailable. This sample is part of a study of blood T cell repertoires in COVID-19 (dated by TCRdb to the early 2020s). Study-wide context: Samples covering the acute and convalescent phases of COVID-19 were provided by collaborators in the United States, Italy and Spain. Subjects who had been exposed to COVID-19, were actively infected with it, or had recovered from it provided the deeply sampled blood TCRbeta repertoires that made up the dataset. Where available, HLA class I and class II types were taken from metadata supplied by the sample provider and were not determined by assay-based typing. The samples were drawn from two sources: the first 160 participants of the ongoing ImmuneRACE study, and 1,000 to 1,500 subjects contributed by 6 global collaborators. The repertoires were made available in a free public database intended to serve as a resource for research on the immune response to SARS-CoV-2. Sample metadata almost always included a de-identified subject ID, COVID-19 status, age in years and sex. The material from the prospective study consisted of cDNA or gDNA derived from T cells, B-cell-depleted T cells, or PBMCs. Findings and caveats that apply to the study as a whole: Clinical and demographic metadata were provided uncurated, with the amount varying by source and participant.

The immunoSEQ Assay, a bias-controlled multiplex PCR, was used to amplify TCRbeta CDR3 regions from genomic DNA. As for the original processing: The number of nucleated cells in each sample was estimated from the amplification of reference gene primers within the assay. To quantify the absolute abundance of each unique TCRbeta CDR3 rearrangement, sequence reads were collapsed and filtered. For each sample, productive Simpson clonality was calculated by taking the square root of Simpson's diversity index across productive rearrangements. TCRdb obtained this table from immuneACCESS and retained in-frame rearrangements with V and J assigned. These tables miss some clones; where compared with another copy, unresolved V genes account for less than half of the shortfall, and the remainder is unexplained. That table gives V, J and clone size, and the DNA gave D and trimming. For this sample the table gives 150,000 to 200,000 clones, of which about nine tenths were detected only once. The top ten constitute about 18% of the sample.

Whole blood was collected in K2EDTA tubes by collaborating institutions according to the institutions' own protocols. For TCRbeta analysis, collaborators shipped samples in one of three forms: frozen whole blood, isolated PBMCs, or DNA extracted from either of those sample types. From cysteine to phenylalanine, the CDR3 is 16 amino acids long. The sequence is cut down to CDR3 DNA, 48 bases in frame from base 1. CDR1 is given as MNHNS and CDR2 as SASEGT, both from the germline V gene. V ends up 4 bases short and J 5 bases short, with an unmatched junction base count of 7. Sequenced sample: peripheral blood. This sequence was found in a man in his fifties or sixties with active or convalescent COVID-19. The chain is assembled from TRBV6-1 and TRBJ1-6, with TRBD1 identical over 8 junction bases. CDR3 loop: CASSARTGTNNSPLHF. The DNA reads as follows: TGTGCCAGCAGTGCACGGACAGGGACTAATAATTCACCCCTCCACTTT.